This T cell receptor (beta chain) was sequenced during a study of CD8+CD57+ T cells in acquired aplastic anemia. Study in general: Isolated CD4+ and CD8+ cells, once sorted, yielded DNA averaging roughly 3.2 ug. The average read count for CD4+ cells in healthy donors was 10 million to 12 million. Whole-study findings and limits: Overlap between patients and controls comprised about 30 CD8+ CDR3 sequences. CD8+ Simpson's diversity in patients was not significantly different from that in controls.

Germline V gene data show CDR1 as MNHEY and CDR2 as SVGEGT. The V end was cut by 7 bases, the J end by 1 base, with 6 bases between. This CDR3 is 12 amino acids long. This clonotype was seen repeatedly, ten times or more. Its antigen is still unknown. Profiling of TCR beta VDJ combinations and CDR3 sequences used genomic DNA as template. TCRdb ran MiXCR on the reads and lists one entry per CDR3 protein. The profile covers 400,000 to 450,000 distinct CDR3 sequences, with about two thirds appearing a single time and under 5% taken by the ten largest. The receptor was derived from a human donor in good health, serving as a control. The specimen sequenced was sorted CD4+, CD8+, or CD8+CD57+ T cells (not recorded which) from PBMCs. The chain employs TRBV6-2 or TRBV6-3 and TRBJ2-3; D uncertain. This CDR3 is CASTRGTDTQYF. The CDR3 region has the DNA TGTGCCAGCACCCGGGGCACAGATACGCAGTATTTT.